Each of the 28 T cell receptor beta chains below was sequenced from the same sample in a study of blood T cell repertoires in COVID-19 (TCRdb year 2020). The library was made by the immunoSEQ multiplex PCR assay. What TCRdb holds here is the immuneACCESS table cut down to in-frame rearrangements. Part of the clones is not present; checked against another copy, under half of the missing clones reflect an unresolved V gene, and the others are unexplained. The sample table shows 220,000 or so clones, and more than 65% are seen once. The top ten clones comprise less than 2.5% of the sample. The sample taken for sequencing was peripheral blood. All receptors come from a woman aged 55-75 years with acute or convalescent COVID-19.

The chain combines TRBV7-9 with TRBJ2-5, with 9 bases identical to TRBD2. CDR1 is SEHNR, CDR2 FQNEAQ, per germline (reference sequence). Trimming cost V 6 bases and J 1 base; bases outside gene matches: 6. The CDR3 totals 15 residues. CDR3 nucleotides: TGTGCCAGCAGTCTTAGCGGGGGACTCCAAGAGACCCAGTACTTC. Residues: CASSLSGGLQETQYF.

The V gene is TRBV6-6, the J gene TRBJ1-1, with D tentatively TRBD1 (5 bases). Germline assignment: CDR1 MNHNY and CDR2 SVGAGI (reference sequence). V gave up 4 bases and J gave up 1 base, with 13 bases separating them. The CDR3 runs 15 residues. The CDR3 DNA reads as TGTGCCAGCAGTTCCGGCGGACAATCGAACACTGAAGCTTTCTTT. Translation: CASSSGGQSNTEAFF.

Only a few counts were recorded for this clone. The V and J genes are TRBV11-3 and TRBJ2-2; D unclear. V was clipped by 2 bases and J by 1 base, with 5 bases between them. The CDR3 has 14 residues. Germline loops: CDR1 SGHNT, CDR2 YENEEA. The CDR3 region is CASSLSRNTGELFF. The CDR3 region has the DNA TGTGCCAGCAGCTTATCCAGGAACACCGGGGAGCTGTTTTTT.

The rearrangement links TRBV7-2 to TRBJ1-6; 7 bases line up with TRBD1. This CDR3 has 15 residues. Germline loops: CDR1 SGHTA, CDR2 FQGNSA. Germline trimming cut 5 bases from V and 8 bases from J; bases unmatched to any gene: 9. DNA for the CDR3: TGTGCCAGCAGCACCAACAGGGGTTCGGATTCACCCCTCCACTTT. Protein: CASSTNRGSDSPLHF. The complete variable domain, with remaining parts taken from reference TRBV7-2 and TRBJ1-6, reads GAGVSQSPSNKVTEKGKDVELRCDPISGHTALYWYRQSLGQGLEFLIYFQGNSAPDKSGLPSDRFSAERTGGSVSTLTIQRTQQEDSAVYLCASSTNRGSDSPLHFGNGTRLTVT.

This clone was counted once. This chain uses TRBV19 with TRBJ2-7; 8 bases align to TRBD1. There are 14 residues in the CDR3. Germline V gene sequence: CDR1 LNHDA, CDR2 SQIVND (reference sequence). V was clipped by 5 bases and J by 2 bases; unmatched bases: 5. This CDR3 reads CASSVRQGPYEQYF. In nucleotides, the CDR3 is TGTGCCAGTAGTGTTCGACAGGGGCCCTACGAGCAGTACTTC.

The chain employs TRBV29-1 and TRBJ1-1; a possible D gene is TRBD1 (5 bases). V was cut by 7 bases and J by 0 bases, with 12 bases left in between. Per the germline V gene, CDR1 is SQVTM and CDR2 is ANQGSEA. The CDR3 has 13 amino acids. The DNA of the CDR3 is TGCAGCGCCATGGGGGGGATGAACACTGAAGCTTTCTTT. It encodes CSAMGGMNTEAFF.

This clone came up once. This rearrangement joins TRBV4-1 to TRBJ2-1; no clear D gene. Germline V gives CDR1 MGHRA, CDR2 YSYEKL. V was pared by 1 base and J by 8 bases, with 9 bases between. The CDR3 totals 13 residues. The CDR3 sequence: CASSQALGHEQFF. CDR3 in DNA: TGCGCCAGCAGCCAAGCCCTTGGCCATGAGCAGTTCTTC.

This rearrangement joins TRBV6-5 to TRBJ1-1; D might be TRBD1 (6 bases). Trimming took 4 bases from V and 4 from J, leaving 13 bases between them. The CDR3 contains 14 residues. Looked up from germline, CDR1 is MNHEY and CDR2 is SVGAGI. The CDR3 DNA reads TGTGCCAGCAGTTCCAATTACAGGGCCACTGAAGCTTTCTTT. Its translation is CASSSNYRATEAFF.

This clone was seen a handful of times. The rearrangement links TRBV10-3 to TRBJ1-3; a possible D gene is TRBD1 (5 bases). The CDR3 covers 15 residues. Trimming pared 3 bases from V and 2 bases from J, leaving 11 bases between. Germline values: CDR1 ENHRY, CDR2 SYGVKD. The CDR3 DNA reads as TGTGCCATCAGTGACTCCGGGACTCCTGGAAACACCATATATTTT. It yields the protein CAISDSGTPGNTIYF.

This clone was seen a handful of times. The chain joins TRBV5-4 to TRBJ1-5; possibly TRBD1 for D (5 bases). CDR1 and CDR2 (germline): SGHNT, YYREEE (reference sequence). This CDR3 contains 14 residues. The V end was cut by 0 bases, the J end by 7 bases, with 11 bases between. Written as DNA, the CDR3 is TGTGCCAGCAGCTTGGGTGGGGCCCAACAGCCCCAGCATTTT. It specifies CASSLGGAQQPQHF.

This chain connects TRBV7-6 to TRBJ1-1; no firm D call. Trimming cost V 4 bases and J 2 bases, with 14 bases left between them. The CDR3 covers 15 residues. Germline lookup yields CDR1 SGHVS and CDR2 FNYEAQ. The CDR3 nucleotides read TGTGCCAGCAGCTCCCCCCCCCGGGTTAACACTGAAGCTTTCTTT. Translation gives CASSSPPRVNTEAFF.

In nucleotides, the CDR3 is TGTGCCAGCAGCCCCCCAGGGACAGCTCGTTATGGCTACACCTTC. Encoded protein: CASSPPGTARYGYTF. The chain recombines TRBV11-1 with TRBJ1-2, with 7 bases that match TRBD1. The V gene's germline CDR1 is SGHAT and CDR2 FQDESV (reference sequence). Losses at the gene ends were 5 bases for V and 5 bases for J; bases not matched to a gene: 11. CDR3 length equals 15 residues.

V gene TRBV6-5 combines with J gene TRBJ2-7; D remains ambiguous. The CDR3 consists of 15 residues. From germline, CDR1 is MNHEY and CDR2 SVGAGI. Trimming took off 0 bases at V and 3 bases at J, with 12 bases between the two ends. CDR3 sequence reads: CASSYSTATLYEQYF. The DNA of the CDR3 is TGTGCCAGCAGTTACTCCACAGCTACCCTCTACGAGCAGTACTTC.

This chain joins TRBV5-4 and TRBJ1-2; possible D gene TRBD1, 6 bases. Germline V lookup: CDR1 SGHNT, CDR2 YYREEE (reference sequence). The germline V and J ends were trimmed by 4 bases and 3 bases, with 10 bases remaining between them. CDR3 length equals 13 residues. The CDR3: CASSPQGYYGYTF. The DNA of the CDR3 is TGTGCCAGCAGCCCACAGGGTTACTATGGCTACACCTTC.

This clone was recorded a few times. The rearrangement joins TRBV4-1 to TRBJ2-1; the match to TRBD1 covers 8 bases. Looked up from germline, CDR1 is MGHRA and CDR2 is YSYEKL. Germline trimming cut 4 bases from V and 5 bases from J; bases unmatched to any gene: 7. The CDR3 runs 15 residues. CDR3 sequence: CASSPGQGENNEQFF. In DNA, the CDR3 is TGCGCCAGCAGCCCCGGACAGGGTGAGAACAATGAGCAGTTCTTC.

Worth noting for this clone: The same CDR3 arises from other DNA sequences in this sample as well. The chain recombines TRBV30 with TRBJ1-6; 9 nucleotides align to TRBD1. There are 14 residues in the CDR3. V lost 2 bases, J lost 7 bases, and 3 bases stayed unmatched. CDR1 is GTSNPN and CDR2 is SVGIG in the germline V gene (reference sequence). The CDR3 protein is CAWSRTGANSPLHF. The DNA of the CDR3 is TGTGCCTGGAGTCGGACAGGGGCGAATTCACCCCTCCACTTT.

This chain uses TRBV27 with TRBJ1-6; D call uncertain. The CDR3 runs to 15 residues. V was pared by 4 bases and J by 3 bases, with 10 bases between. The germline V gene has CDR1 MNHEY and CDR2 SMNVEV (reference sequence). CDR3 sequence reads: CASSSAGLYNSPLHF. The CDR3 DNA reads TGTGCCAGCAGTTCTGCAGGCCTCTATAATTCACCCCTCCACTTT.

The CDR3 nucleotides read TGTGCCAGCAGCTTGTCTCCGGGGAACACCGGGGAGCTGTTTTTT. This sequence encodes CASSLSPGNTGELFF. The J gene is TRBJ2-2, the V gene TRBV7-6; D call uncertain. Trimming left V 3 bases short and J 1 base short, with 9 bases between. CDR3 size: 15 residues. Germline CDR1 reads SGHVS; CDR2 reads FNYEAQ.

This chain links TRBV6-2 or TRBV6-3 with TRBJ2-3; tentatively, D is TRBD1 (5 bases). Per germline, CDR1 MNHEY and CDR2 SVGEGT. The V end was cut by 6 bases, the J end by 2 bases, with 18 bases between. The CDR3 sequence is 16 residues long. DNA of the CDR3: TGTGCCAGCAGCCCTGAGGCTGGGGCCGTCACAGATACGCAGTATTTT. Protein product: CASSPEAGAVTDTQYF.

The V and J genes are TRBV4-2 and TRBJ2-2; tentatively, D is TRBD2 (5 bases). V was trimmed by 0 bases and J by 1 base, leaving 12 bases between them. This CDR3 region has 17 residues. Germline V CDR1 and CDR2: LGHNA, YNFKEQ. This CDR3 reads CASSQEMGGQNTGELFF. The DNA of the CDR3 is TGTGCCAGCAGCCAAGAAATGGGCGGGCAGAACACCGGGGAGCTGTTTTTT.

This chain connects TRBV5-6 to TRBJ2-1, with 9 bases aligning to TRBD2. The CDR3 runs to 17 residues. After removal of 3 bases from V and 0 bases from J, the junction contained 7 bases not matched to a gene. The V gene's germline CDR1 is SGHDT and CDR2 YYEEEE. The CDR3: CASSWEISGGSYNEQFF. CDR3 nucleotide sequence: TGTGCCAGCAGCTGGGAGATTAGCGGGGGCTCCTACAATGAGCAGTTCTTC. Complete variable domain (other parts from reference TRBV5-6 and TRBJ2-1): DAGVTQSPTHLIKTRGQQVTLRCSPKSGHDTVSWYQQALGQGPQFIFQYYEEEERQRGNFPDRFSGHQFPNYSSELNVNALLLGDSALYLCASSWEISGGSYNEQFFGPGTRLTVL.

This clone was detected a few times. The chain joins TRBV19 to TRBJ1-2; a weak D match, TRBD1 (5 bases). Trimming left V 4 bases short and J 0 bases short, with 9 bases between. The CDR3 is 14 amino acids. The germline gives CDR1 LNHDA, CDR2 SQIVND (reference sequence). The CDR3 loop reads CASSTGNSNYGYTF. CDR3 DNA: TGTGCCAGTAGTACAGGGAATTCTAACTATGGCTACACCTTC.

The rearrangement uses TRBV18 and TRBJ1-1; maybe TRBD1 (6 bases). In germline, CDR1 is KGHSH, CDR2 LQKENI. The CDR3 runs 14 residues. The germline V and J ends were trimmed by 2 bases and 4 bases, with 11 bases remaining between them. CDR3 DNA sequence: TGTGCCAGCTCACCAGGGCAGGGGATCACTGAAGCTTTCTTT. Translation gives CASSPGQGITEAFF. The full variable domain, completed using reference TRBV18 and TRBJ1-1, is NAGVMQNPRHLVRRRGQEARLRCSPMKGHSHVYWYRQLPEEGLKFMVYLQKENIIDESGMPKERFSAEFPKEGPSILRIQQVVRGDSAAYFCASSPGQGITEAFFGQGTRLTVV.

The chain uses TRBV27 and TRBJ2-7; TRBD2 aligns across 10 bases. The trim removed 2 bases at V and 3 bases at J, leaving 4 bases unmatched. Germline CDR1 is MNHEY and CDR2 is SMNVEV (reference sequence). This CDR3 comprises 15 residues. CDR3 nucleotide sequence: TGTGCCAGCAGTTTAGTACTAGCGGGGCTCTACGAGCAGTACTTC. Protein product: CASSLVLAGLYEQYF.

This chain joins TRBV19 and TRBJ1-1; 10 bases are shared with TRBD1. CDR1 and CDR2 (germline): LNHDA, SQIVND (reference sequence). CDR3 length: 16 residues. The V gene end was trimmed by 6 bases and the J gene end by 0 bases; junction bases not matched to a gene: 7. The CDR3 nucleotides read TGTGCCAGTAGCACCGGGACAGGGGATCTGAACACTGAAGCTTTCTTT. It yields the protein CASSTGTGDLNTEAFF. Based on the CDR3 plus reference TRBV19 and TRBJ1-1, the full variable domain is DGGITQSPKYLFRKEGQNVTLSCEQNLNHDAMYWYRQDPGQGLRLIYYSQIVNDFQKGDIAEGYSVSREKKESFPLTVTSAQKNPTAFYLCASSTGTGDLNTEAFFGQGTRLTVV.

This clone was counted once. The chain links TRBV29-1 to TRBJ1-1; D unclear. Germline CDR1 is SQVTM and CDR2 is ANQGSEA. The CDR3 is 13 amino acids. Trimming shortened V by 5 bases and J by 0 bases, and 10 bases separated the two germline ends. CDR3 sequence: CSVCQQMNTEAFF. The CDR3, as DNA: TGCAGCGTTTGTCAACAGATGAACACTGAAGCTTTCTTT.

The chain uses TRBV4-1 and TRBJ1-2; no definite D call. The CDR3 loop spans 16 amino acids. V lost 5 bases, J lost 0 bases, and 16 bases lay in between. Germline values: CDR1 MGHRA, CDR2 YSYEKL. CDR3 region: CASSLRSEASNYGYTF. The CDR3 DNA sequence: TGCGCCAGCAGCTTACGGTCCGAGGCCTCTAACTATGGCTACACCTTC.

The chain has TRBV6-5 and TRBJ2-3; maybe TRBD2 (5 bases). Germline V lookup: CDR1 MNHEY, CDR2 SVGAGI. The V gene lost 8 bases and the J gene lost 0 bases, with 12 bases spanning the gap. CDR3 length equals 14 residues. CDR3 amino acids: CASSAGRSTDTQYF. The CDR3, as DNA: TGTGCCAGCTCCGCGGGCCGTAGCACAGATACGCAGTATTTT.